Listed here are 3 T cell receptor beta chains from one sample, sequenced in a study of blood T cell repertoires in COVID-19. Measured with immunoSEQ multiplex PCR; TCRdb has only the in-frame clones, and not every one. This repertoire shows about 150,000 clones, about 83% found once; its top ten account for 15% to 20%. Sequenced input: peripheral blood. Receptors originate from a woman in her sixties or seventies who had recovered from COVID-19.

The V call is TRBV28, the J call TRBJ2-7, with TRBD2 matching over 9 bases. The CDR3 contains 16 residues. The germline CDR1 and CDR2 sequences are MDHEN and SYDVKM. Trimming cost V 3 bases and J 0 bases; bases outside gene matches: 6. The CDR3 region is CASSFSLAGLSYEQYF. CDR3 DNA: TGTGCCAGCAGTTTCAGTCTAGCGGGACTCTCCTACGAGCAGTACTTC.

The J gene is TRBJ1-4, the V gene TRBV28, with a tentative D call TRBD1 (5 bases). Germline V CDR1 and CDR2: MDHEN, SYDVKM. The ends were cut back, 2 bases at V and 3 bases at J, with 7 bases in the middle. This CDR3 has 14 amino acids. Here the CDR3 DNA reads TGTGCCAGCAGTTTAGGGGGGGCTAATGAAAAACTGTTTTTT. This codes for CASSLGGANEKLFF.

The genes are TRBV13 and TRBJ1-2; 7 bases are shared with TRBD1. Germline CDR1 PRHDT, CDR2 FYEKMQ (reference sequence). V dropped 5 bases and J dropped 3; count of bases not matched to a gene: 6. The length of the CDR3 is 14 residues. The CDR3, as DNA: TGTGCCAGCAGCCCAGGGGGGACAGACTATGGCTACACCTTC. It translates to CASSPGGTDYGYTF.